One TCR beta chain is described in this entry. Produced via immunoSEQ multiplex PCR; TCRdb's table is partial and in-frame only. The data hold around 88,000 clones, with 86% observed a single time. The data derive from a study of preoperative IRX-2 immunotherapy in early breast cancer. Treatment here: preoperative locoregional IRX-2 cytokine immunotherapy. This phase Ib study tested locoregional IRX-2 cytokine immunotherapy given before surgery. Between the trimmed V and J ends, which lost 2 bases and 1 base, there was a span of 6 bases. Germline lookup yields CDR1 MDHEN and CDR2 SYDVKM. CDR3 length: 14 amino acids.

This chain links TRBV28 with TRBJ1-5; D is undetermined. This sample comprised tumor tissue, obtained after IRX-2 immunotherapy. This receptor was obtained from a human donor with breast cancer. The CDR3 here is CASSLLRSNQPQHF. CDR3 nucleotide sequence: TGTGCCAGCAGTTTACTAAGGAGCAATCAGCCCCAGCATTTT. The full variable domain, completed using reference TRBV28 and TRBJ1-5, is DVKVTQSSRYLVKRTGEKVFLECVQDMDHENMFWYRQDPGLGLRLIYFSYDVKMKEKGDIPEGYSVSREKKERFSLILESASTNQTSMYLCASSLLRSNQPQHFGDGTRLSIL.